These 10 T cell receptor beta chains came from one sample sequenced in a study of shared clonotypes between healthy human individuals. The naive CD8 fraction comprised CD45RO-negative cells positively selected for CCR7 and excluded terminally differentiated effector memory CD45RA+ cells. Assay: immunoSEQ multiplex PCR; the TCRdb copy retains only in-frame clones and omits some. The table records roughly 2,000,000 clones, 85% to 95% of them present only once. Source material: naive CD8+ T cells sorted from blood. The receptors were gathered from a man aged 18 to 29 in good health.

The rearrangement uses TRBV5-1 and TRBJ2-5; TRBD2 matches 12 bases. Trimming at V came to 1 base and at J to 4 bases, leaving 2 bases not matched to a gene. There are 15 residues in the CDR3. Germline V gene sequence: CDR1 SGHRS, CDR2 YFSETQ. This chain's CDR3 is CASSLTSGGSETQYF. DNA of the CDR3: TGCGCCAGCAGCTTGACTAGCGGGGGGTCAGAGACCCAGTACTTC.

V and J are TRBV6-1 and TRBJ1-5; D gene ambiguous. The CDR3 runs 17 residues. Between the trimmed V and J ends, which lost 1 base and 1 base, there was a span of 14 bases. Germline-derived CDR1 and CDR2 are MNHNS and SASEGT. CDR3 sequence reads: CASSEVGRVWSNQPQHF. CDR3 DNA sequence: TGTGCCAGCAGTGAAGTCGGACGAGTATGGAGCAATCAGCCCCAGCATTTT.

V and J are TRBV13 and TRBJ2-1, with unresolved D. Trimming removed 5 bases from V and 8 bases from J, with 10 bases in between. Germline CDR1 PRHDT, CDR2 FYEKMQ (reference sequence). This CDR3 is 12 amino acids long. The chain's CDR3 is CASSPLSDEQFF. CDR3 coding DNA: TGTGCCAGCAGCCCCCTAAGCGATGAGCAGTTCTTC.

This clone was recorded only once. The chain has TRBV5-1 and TRBJ2-1, with 11 positions matching TRBD2. The germline CDR1 and CDR2 sequences are SGHRS and YFSETQ. The CDR3 totals 16 residues. The trim removed 4 bases at V and 5 bases at J, leaving 8 bases unmatched. The CDR3 reads CASSEGLAAPDNEQFF. The CDR3 DNA follows: TGCGCCAGCAGCGAGGGACTAGCGGCTCCTGACAATGAGCAGTTCTTC.

The rearrangement uses TRBV9 and TRBJ1-6; D unresolved. CDR3 length equals 19 residues. V was trimmed by 0 bases and J by 10 bases, leaving 26 bases between them. Germline V gene lookup returns CDR1 SGDLS and CDR2 YYNGEE. CDR3 bases: TGTGCCAGCAGCGTAGACCCGGCCACCCTGCCGGTTCTAGGGTCACCCCTCCACTTT. As protein: CASSVDPATLPVLGSPLHF.

The chain has TRBV27 and TRBJ1-6; D is possibly TRBD1 (6 bases). This CDR3 contains 14 residues. V lost 7 bases, J lost 6 bases, and 13 bases lay in between. Germline V gene lookup returns CDR1 MNHEY and CDR2 SMNVEV (reference sequence). CDR3 sequence: CASKQGGSNSPLHF. Here the CDR3 DNA reads TGTGCCAGCAAACAGGGAGGGAGTAATTCACCCCTCCACTTT.

The chain couples TRBV4-1 to TRBJ2-7; 10 bases map to TRBD2. V lost 5 bases and J lost 4; bases outside the gene matches: 8. This CDR3 has 15 amino acids. CDR1 is MGHRA and CDR2 is YSYEKL in the germline V gene. This CDR3 reads CASSGRLAGGYEQYF. CDR3 DNA sequence: TGCGCCAGCAGCGGGCGACTAGCGGGTGGGTACGAGCAGTACTTC.

The chain recombines TRBV7-8 with TRBJ1-2; 8 bases match TRBD1. The CDR3 has 15 residues. Trimming at V came to 5 bases and at J to 4 bases, leaving 9 bases not matched to a gene. CDR1 is SGHVS and CDR2 is FQNEAQ in the germline V gene. CDR3 region: CASSDRTGISYGYTF. In nucleotides, the CDR3 is TGTGCCAGCAGCGACCGGACAGGGATTAGCTATGGCTACACCTTC.

V is TRBV27 and J is TRBJ1-6, with TRBD1 as a possible D gene (5 bases). Trimming cost V 4 bases and J 10 bases, with 20 bases left between them. The CDR3 spans 16 residues. Germline loops: CDR1 MNHEY, CDR2 SMNVEV (reference sequence). The CDR3 sequence: CASSSVTIRATSPLHF. Here the CDR3 DNA reads TGTGCCAGCAGTTCAGTGACGATCAGGGCAACCTCACCCCTCCACTTT.

The V and J genes are TRBV19 and TRBJ1-2; 9 nucleotides agree with TRBD1. This CDR3 contains 13 residues. Germline CDR1 is LNHDA and CDR2 is SQIVND (reference sequence). The junction had 5 bases not matched to a gene; V was cut back by 8 bases and J by 4 bases. CDR3 loop: CASGDRDLYGYTF. For the CDR3, the DNA is TGTGCCAGTGGGGACAGGGATCTCTATGGCTACACCTTC.